Listed here are 24 T cell receptor beta chains from one sample, sequenced in a study of post-analysis software for immune sequencing data. Study outcomes and limitations: TRBV5-6, TRBV5-1 and TRBV20-1 were among several TRBV segments more frequent in patients than controls.

cDNA libraries for TCR beta contained unique molecular identifiers. One entry per CDR3 protein, called by TCRdb with MiXCR from the PCR reads. The sample includes about 400,000 distinct CDR3 sequences, roughly 36% of them seen just once. No antigen has been identified for these receptors. Sequencing was done on a sample of blood. Every receptor here comes from a girl between 5 and 17 years old with multiple sclerosis.

This clonotype has just a few counts. This chain joins TRBV5-8 and TRBJ2-5; D is unclear. V shed 4 bases and J shed 2 bases, with 6 bases lying between them. CDR1 is SGHTS and CDR2 is YDEGEE in the germline V gene. CDR3 length equals 12 residues. The CDR3 sequence is CASSPEQETQYF. The DNA of the CDR3 is TGTGCCAGCAGCCCCGAGCAAGAGACCCAGTACTTC.

The chain joins TRBV10-3 to TRBJ2-7; D unresolved. V was cut by 3 bases and J by 3 bases, with 6 bases left in between. Germline loops: CDR1 ENHRY, CDR2 SYGVKD. The CDR3 contains 12 residues. The chain's CDR3 is CAISDSLYEQYF. The CDR3 bases are TGTGCCATCAGTGACTCCCTCTACGAGCAGTACTTC.

V and J are TRBV10-3 and TRBJ2-1, with 7 nucleotides matching TRBD2. Trimming at V came to 4 bases and at J to 6 bases, leaving 3 bases not matched to a gene. Germline V gene lookup returns CDR1 ENHRY and CDR2 SYGVKD. The CDR3 sequence is 13 residues long. CDR3 sequence (DNA): TGTGCCATCAGTGGAGGGGAGGGCAATGAGCAGTTCTTC. It is translated as CAISGGEGNEQFF.

The V and J genes are TRBV12-3 or TRBV12-4 and TRBJ1-5; D ambiguous. Trimming left V 1 base short and J 5 bases short, with 6 bases between. The CDR3 is 13 residues long. CDR3 sequence reads: CASSLVGDQPQHF. CDR3 nucleotide sequence: TGTGCCAGCAGTTTAGTAGGTGATCAGCCCCAGCATTTT.

This clonotype came up many times. This chain connects TRBV12-3 or TRBV12-4 to TRBJ2-7; D gene ambiguous. CDR3 size: 12 residues. V was cut by 3 bases and J by 3 bases, with 6 bases left in between. CDR3 coding DNA: TGTGCCAGCAGTTTGAACCGCTACGAGCAGTACTTC. Translating it yields CASSLNRYEQYF.

This sequence joins TRBV29-1 and TRBJ2-1; no definite D call. CDR3 length: 12 residues. Germline-derived CDR1 and CDR2 are SQVTM and ANQGSEA. V lost 2 bases, J lost 7 bases, and 9 bases lay in between. CDR3 DNA sequence: TGCAGCGTTGAACTTCGGTGGAATGAGCAGTTCTTC. It specifies CSVELRWNEQFF.

The chain employs TRBV20-1 and TRBJ2-4; 14 bases are a match to TRBD2. V lost 0 bases and J lost 8; bases outside the gene matches: 3. This CDR3 contains 15 residues. Germline-derived CDR1 and CDR2 are DFQATT and SNEGSKA (reference sequence). The CDR3 sequence is CSARDAGLAGDIQYF. CDR3 DNA: TGCAGTGCTAGAGATGCGGGACTAGCGGGAGACATTCAGTACTTC.

This sequence joins TRBV7-9 and TRBJ1-6, with a weak D call TRBD1 (5 bases). CDR3 length: 15 residues. Per the germline V gene, CDR1 is SEHNR and CDR2 is FQNEAQ (reference sequence). V was clipped by 3 bases and J by 6 bases, with 12 bases between them. CDR3 residues: CASSLTSGTNSPLHF. In nucleotides, the CDR3 is TGTGCCAGCAGCTTGACATCCGGGACTAATTCACCCCTCCACTTT.

The chain couples TRBV28 to TRBJ2-3, with D perhaps matching TRBD1 or TRBD2 (5 bases each). Germline V lookup: CDR1 MDHEN, CDR2 SYDVKM. The CDR3 totals 14 residues. V dropped 6 bases and J dropped 2 bases, with 12 bases sitting between them. The CDR3 spells CASSSGTYTDTQYF. In DNA, the CDR3 is TGTGCCAGCAGCTCCGGGACCTACACAGATACGCAGTATTTT.

This clonotype was observed a handful of times. J is TRBJ1-4 and V is TRBV18, with D perhaps matching TRBD1 (6 bases). Trimming shortened V by 2 bases and J by 8 bases, and 15 bases separated the two germline ends. Germline CDR1 reads KGHSH; CDR2 reads LQKENI. This CDR3 is 15 amino acids long. The CDR3 DNA sequence: TGTGCCAGCTCACCATCAGCAGGGGTGAGCGAAAAACTGTTTTTT. Protein product: CASSPSAGVSEKLFF.

V gene TRBV4-2 combines with J gene TRBJ2-5, with D unclear. V shed 0 bases and J shed 4 bases, with 9 bases lying between them. This CDR3 contains 14 residues. Germline assignment: CDR1 LGHNA and CDR2 YNFKEQ. This chain's CDR3 is CASSQDRKRETQYF. In nucleotides, the CDR3 is TGTGCCAGCAGCCAAGATCGGAAGCGAGAGACCCAGTACTTC.

V gene TRBV6-2 or TRBV6-3 combines with J gene TRBJ2-1, with 11 positions matching TRBD2. This CDR3 contains 14 residues. CDR1 is MNHEY and CDR2 is SVGEGT in the germline V gene. The V gene end was trimmed by 8 bases and the J gene end by 5 bases; junction bases not matched to a gene: 5. The CDR3 is CASLSGGAHNEQFF. CDR3 sequence (DNA): TGTGCCAGCCTTAGCGGGGGGGCCCACAATGAGCAGTTCTTC.

V gene TRBV29-1 combines with J gene TRBJ2-2; 9 bases line up with TRBD2. The trim removed 5 bases at V and 4 bases at J, leaving 5 bases unmatched. CDR3 length: 14 amino acids. The germline V gene encodes CDR1 SQVTM and CDR2 ANQGSEA. Written as DNA, the CDR3 is TGCAGCGTTAAGCGGGGGGCGAGCACCGGGGAGCTGTTTTTT. It encodes CSVKRGASTGELFF.

This clonotype was observed a handful of times. This chain uses TRBV20-1 with TRBJ2-2, with a weak D call TRBD2 (6 bases). The CDR3 extends over 15 amino acids. Germline values: CDR1 DFQATT, CDR2 SNEGSKA (reference sequence). With 3 bases removed from V and 2 bases from J, the gap between germline ends came to 13 bases. CDR3 residues: CSARGGAINTGELFF. The CDR3 DNA follows: TGCAGTGCTAGGGGCGGGGCGATAAACACCGGGGAGCTGTTTTTT.

The chain links TRBV20-1 to TRBJ2-3; 10 bases match TRBD2. CDR3 length: 13 amino acids. Unmatched junction bases numbered 4, after V lost 8 bases and J lost 2 bases. Germline V gene data show CDR1 as DFQATT and CDR2 as SNEGSKA (reference sequence). The CDR3 region is CSHSGGATDTQYF. Written as DNA, the CDR3 is TGCAGTCACAGCGGGGGGGCCACAGATACGCAGTATTTT.

This clonotype was counted between two and nine times. This chain's CDR3 is CASSQAPRGNTEAFF. CDR3 DNA: TGCGCCAGCAGCCAGGCCCCTAGGGGGAACACTGAAGCTTTCTTT. This rearrangement joins TRBV4-1 to TRBJ1-1, with a possible D match to TRBD1 (5 bases). The CDR3 has 15 amino acids. Trimming took off 3 bases at V and 1 base at J, with 12 bases between the two ends. Germline assignment: CDR1 MGHRA and CDR2 YSYEKL.

V usage is TRBV5-1 and J usage is TRBJ2-5, with 8 bases that match TRBD2. Germline CDR1 is SGHRS and CDR2 is YFSETQ. CDR3 size: 15 residues. The V gene end was trimmed by 4 bases and the J gene end by 3 bases; junction bases not matched to a gene: 8. CDR3 amino acids: CASSLAGTSKETQYF. The CDR3, as DNA: TGCGCCAGCAGCCTGGCCGGGACTAGTAAAGAGACCCAGTACTTC.

V usage is TRBV7-9 and J usage is TRBJ2-3, with 13 bases aligning to TRBD2. The germline gives CDR1 SEHNR, CDR2 FQNEAQ (reference sequence). J gave up 6 bases and V 5 bases, and 11 bases lay outside the gene matches. This CDR3 comprises 17 residues. This CDR3 reads CASSPQAGLAGADTQYF. CDR3 nucleotide sequence: TGTGCCAGCAGCCCTCAGGCAGGACTAGCGGGGGCCGATACGCAGTATTTT.

This clonotype has a handful of counts. The chain combines TRBV14 with TRBJ1-2; 7 bases are shared with TRBD1. Germline V gene data show CDR1 as SGHDN and CDR2 as FVKESK. The junction had 7 bases not matched to a gene; V was cut back by 0 bases and J by 6 bases. The CDR3 spans 15 residues. CDR3 in DNA: TGTGCCAGCAGCCAAGATTGGAGGGGGCAGGATGGCTACACCTTC. It specifies CASSQDWRGQDGYTF.

At least ten counts were recorded for this clonotype. The gene calls are TRBV28 and TRBJ2-7; D possibly corresponds to TRBD2 (5 bases). The CDR3 contains 15 residues. From germline, CDR1 is MDHEN and CDR2 SYDVKM. Trimming shortened V by 6 bases and J by 4 bases, and 19 bases separated the two germline ends. The CDR3 DNA sequence: TGTGCCAGCAGGGAGGTTCTAGTCCCCCCTTACGAGCAGTACTTC. This sequence encodes CASREVLVPPYEQYF.

The rearrangement links TRBV18 to TRBJ2-7; 8 positions match TRBD1. This CDR3 has 15 amino acids. Losses at the gene ends were 3 bases for V and 5 bases for J; bases not matched to a gene: 9. Per germline, CDR1 KGHSH and CDR2 LQKENI. CDR3 protein: CASSPGTGRVNEQYF. CDR3 bases: TGTGCCAGCTCACCTGGGACAGGTCGTGTCAACGAGCAGTACTTC.

The rearrangement uses TRBV4-2 and TRBJ2-7; D remains unclear. Germline CDR1 reads LGHNA; CDR2 reads YNFKEQ. Deletions cut 1 base from V and 0 bases from J, with 13 bases between. The CDR3 has 16 residues. CDR3: CASSQGPRVSSYEQYF. CDR3 coding DNA: TGTGCCAGCAGCCAAGGACCGCGAGTAAGCTCCTACGAGCAGTACTTC.

The rearrangement joins TRBV10-3 to TRBJ2-3; 7 bases align to TRBD2. CDR1 and CDR2 from the germline V gene are ENHRY and SYGVKD. J gave up 0 bases and V 7 bases, and 7 bases lay outside the gene matches. The CDR3 is 15 residues long. CDR3 in DNA: TGTGCCATCAAAAAACTAGCGACTAGCACAGATACGCAGTATTTT. It yields the protein CAIKKLATSTDTQYF.

The rearrangement links TRBV11-2 to TRBJ2-3; TRBD2 matches at 10 bases. Trimming at V came to 6 bases and at J to 4 bases, leaving 7 bases not matched to a gene. This CDR3 region has 15 residues. Germline CDR1 and CDR2: SGHAT and FQNNGV. The CDR3 loop reads CASRPPGLASDTQYF. In nucleotides, the CDR3 is TGTGCCAGCAGACCTCCGGGACTAGCGTCAGATACGCAGTATTTT.